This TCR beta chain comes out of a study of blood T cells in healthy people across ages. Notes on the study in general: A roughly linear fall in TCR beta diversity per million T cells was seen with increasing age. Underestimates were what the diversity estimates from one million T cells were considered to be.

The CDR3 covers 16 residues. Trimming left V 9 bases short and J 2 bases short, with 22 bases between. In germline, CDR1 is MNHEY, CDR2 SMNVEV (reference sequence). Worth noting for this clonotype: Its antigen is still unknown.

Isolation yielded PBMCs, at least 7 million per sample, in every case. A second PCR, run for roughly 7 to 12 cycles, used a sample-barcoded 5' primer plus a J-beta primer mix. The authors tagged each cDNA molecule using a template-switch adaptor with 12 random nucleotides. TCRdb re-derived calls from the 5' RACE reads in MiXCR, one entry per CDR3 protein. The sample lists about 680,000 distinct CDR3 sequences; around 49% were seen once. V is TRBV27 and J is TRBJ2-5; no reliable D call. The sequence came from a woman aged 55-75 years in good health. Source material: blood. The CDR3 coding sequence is TGTGCCAGTACCGCTGGCCCAGACAACGCGCAAGAGACCCAGTACTTC. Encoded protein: CASTAGPDNAQETQYF.